This section outlines one T cell receptor (beta chain) sequence together with its context. Its specificity is unknown. The data were obtained in a study of cytomegalovirus exposure and HLA in healthy donors. About the research overall: Around 83% of 300 to 450 genotyped donors fell in the Caucasian-associated ancestry cluster.

V gave up 7 bases and J gave up 7 bases; unmatched junction bases: 9. This CDR3 contains 14 residues. Germline CDR1 reads SGDLS; CDR2 reads YYNGEE. The PCR contained 60 Vbeta and 13 Jbeta primers. Assay: immunoSEQ multiplex PCR; the TCRdb copy retains only in-frame clones and omits some. The table has about 130,000 clones, under 85% seen once; the top ten hold 1.5% to 2%. Study-level points and caveats: Compared with the approximately 700-donor mean, an Asian-associated ancestry cluster reportedly had fewer N-insertions, according to a later analysis. Earlier findings revealed that most TCR beta V segments proved productive either about 87% or about 30% of the time.

The clonotype was recovered from a boy under 18 in good health and CMV-seronegative. The J gene is TRBJ2-1, the V gene TRBV9, with TRBD2 matching 9 bases. The sequencing sample was made of PBMCs. Here the CDR3 reads CASDSGSNDNEQFF. The CDR3 DNA follows: TGTGCCAGCGATAGCGGGAGTAATGATAATGAGCAGTTCTTC.